This entry lists 32 T cell receptor beta chains sequenced from one sample in a study of T-cell reconstitution after alpha-beta-depleted transplantation in children. Unique molecular identifiers were incorporated during preparation of the TCRbeta library. Each CDR3 protein gets one entry after TCRdb re-called the PCR reads with MiXCR. The table has hundreds of thousands of distinct CDR3 sequences, approximately 15% seen once. Sequences were derived from PBMCs from the stem cell graft donor, sampled from the stem cell graft. These receptors all come from a human donor who donated a stem cell graft to a child with acute myeloid leukemia.

On this clonotype: This may arise from a read error, as a much more abundant clone is one base away. The chain couples TRBV20-1 to TRBJ1-4; D perhaps matches TRBD1 (6 bases). Germline values: CDR1 DFQATT, CDR2 SNEGSKA (reference sequence). The CDR3 contains 14 residues. The CDR3 region is CSARGGKANENLFF. The CDR3 nucleotides read TGCAGTGCTAGGGGGGGCAAGGCTAATGAAAATCTGTTTTTT.

In the case of this clonotype: A much larger clone lies a single base off, so this may be a read error. The CDR3 does not close with the conserved phenylalanine or tryptophan, likely indicating a read error. V is TRBV7-2 and J is TRBJ2-6; tentatively, D is TRBD2 (6 bases). Trimming took 4 bases from V and 4 from J, leaving 8 bases between them. Germline CDR1 SGHTA, CDR2 FQGNSA. The length of the CDR3 is 14 residues. CDR3 sequence: CASSYGGGANVLTL. In nucleotides, the CDR3 is TGTGCCAGCAGCTACGGGGGAGGGGCCAACGTCCTGACTTTG.

The J gene is TRBJ1-2, the V gene TRBV6-5, with a tentative D call TRBD1 (6 bases). CDR1 is MNHEY, CDR2 SVGAGI, per germline. This CDR3 spans 14 amino acids. The V end was cut by 2 bases, the J end by 6 bases, with 13 bases between. As DNA, the CDR3 is TGTGCCAGCAGTTACCGACCGAGGACAGATGGCTACACCTTC. Translating it yields CASSYRPRTDGYTF.

The chain recombines TRBV15 with TRBJ2-1; D possibly matches TRBD1 or TRBD2 (6 bases each). Germline values: CDR1 LNHNV, CDR2 YYDKDF (reference sequence). The CDR3 sequence is 16 residues long. V was pared by 4 bases and J by 4 bases, with 17 bases between. The CDR3 coding sequence is TGTGCCACCAGCAAAGGAGGGGGACATTTATACAATGAGCAGTTCTTC. Its translation: CATSKGGGHLYNEQFF.

The V call is TRBV7-2, the J call TRBJ1-3; D is perhaps TRBD1 (5 bases). Germline CDR1 and CDR2: SGHTA and FQGNSA. This CDR3 is 16 amino acids long. The V gene lost 2 bases and the J gene lost 4 bases, with 15 bases spanning the gap. The CDR3 DNA follows: TGTGCCAGCAGCTTAAGACGGGGGGGAGTGGGAAACACCATATATTTT. It is translated as CASSLRRGGVGNTIYF.

V usage is TRBV7-8 and J usage is TRBJ2-7; TRBD2 matches at 8 bases. Trimming at V came to 5 bases and at J to 1 base, leaving 7 bases not matched to a gene. The CDR3 contains 15 residues. Germline CDR1 reads SGHVS; CDR2 reads FQNEAQ. CDR3 region: CASSPLLAESYEQYF. CDR3 bases: TGTGCCAGCAGCCCCTTACTAGCGGAGTCCTACGAGCAGTACTTC.

In this sample, this clonotype turned up a few times. The rearrangement joins TRBV13 to TRBJ2-7, with D perhaps matching TRBD1 (7 bases). This CDR3 comprises 13 residues. From germline, CDR1 is PRHDT and CDR2 FYEKMQ (reference sequence). V lost 9 bases and J lost 2, with 14 bases in between. In nucleotides, the CDR3 is TGTGCCAGTTGTACCAGGGGGGCCTACGAGCAGTACGTC. Translation gives CASCTRGAYEQYV.

Only a few counts were recorded for this clonotype. V and J are TRBV7-9 and TRBJ1-3; 9 bases match TRBD1. Looked up from germline, CDR1 is SEHNR and CDR2 is FQNEAQ (reference sequence). The CDR3 extends over 15 amino acids. The J segment lost 4 bases and the V segment lost 3 bases, leaving 4 bases of the junction unmatched. CDR3 sequence: CASSFTGTGGNTIYF. The CDR3 nucleotides read TGTGCCAGCAGCTTTACTGGGACAGGGGGAAACACCATATATTTT.

This clonotype was detected many times. The J gene is TRBJ2-5, the V gene TRBV20-1, with 8 bases lining up with TRBD1. The CDR3 has 12 amino acids. V lost 5 bases to trimming and J lost 5 bases; unmatched junction nucleotides: 4. Looked up from germline, CDR1 is DFQATT and CDR2 is SNEGSKA (reference sequence). The CDR3 DNA reads as TGCAGTGCTCGGACAGGGAGGGAGACCCAGTACTTC. Its translation: CSARTGRETQYF.

In its sample, this clonotype was seen many times. The rearrangement links TRBV5-1 to TRBJ2-1, with 16 nucleotides matching TRBD2. This CDR3 comprises 16 residues. Germline trimming cut 1 base from V and 7 bases from J; bases unmatched to any gene: 2. Germline V gene lookup returns CDR1 SGHRS and CDR2 YFSETQ. CDR3 loop: CASSLPGLAGGNEQFF. The CDR3 DNA is TGCGCCAGCAGCTTGCCGGGACTAGCGGGGGGGAATGAGCAGTTCTTC.

The rearrangement uses TRBV6-4 and TRBJ2-4; possibly TRBD1 or TRBD2 for D (5 bases each). The germline V gene encodes CDR1 MRHNA and CDR2 SNTAGT. CDR3 length equals 16 residues. V shed 9 bases and J shed 1 base, with 19 bases lying between them. CDR3 region: CASGRRLGTAKNIQYF. The DNA for the CDR3 is TGTGCCAGTGGACGGAGGTTAGGGACGGCCAAAAACATTCAGTACTTC.

The rearrangement uses TRBV7-9 and TRBJ2-7, with a possible D match to TRBD1 (6 bases). Looked up from germline, CDR1 is SEHNR and CDR2 is FQNEAQ (reference sequence). V lost 4 bases and J 4 bases, leaving 17 bases between the germline ends. The CDR3 extends over 15 amino acids. The CDR3, as DNA: TGTGCCAGCAGCTCTCGCACAGGGAAGGGATACGAGCAGTACTTC. Its protein is CASSSRTGKGYEQYF. Combining the CDR3 with reference TRBV7-9 and TRBJ2-7 gives the whole variable domain DTGVSQNPRHKITKRGQNVTFRCDPISEHNRLYWYRQTLGQGPEFLTYFQNEAQLEKSRLLSDRFSAERPKGSFSTLEIQRTEQGDSAMYLCASSSRTGKGYEQYFGPGTRLTVT.

The chain employs TRBV28 and TRBJ2-7; the D gene is possibly TRBD1 (6 bases). Germline CDR1 and CDR2: MDHEN and SYDVKM. Trimming took off 7 bases at V and 1 base at J, with 14 bases between the two ends. This CDR3 has 14 amino acids. The DNA of the CDR3 is TGTGCCAGCACAGAAACAGGGCGATCCTACGAGCAGTACGTC. Protein sequence: CASTETGRSYEQYV.

The chain combines TRBV6-1 with TRBJ2-1, with 7 nucleotides matching TRBD1. V shed 5 bases, J shed 8 bases, and the junction held 12 bases outside the gene matches. The CDR3 covers 15 residues. CDR1 and CDR2 (germline): MNHNS, SASEGT. The DNA for the CDR3 is TGTGCCAGCAGTCCCTGGACAGGACGAGGGCATGAGCAGTTCTTC. This codes for CASSPWTGRGHEQFF.

This clonotype showed up many times. The V call is TRBV6-1, the J call TRBJ2-5; no reliable D call. The CDR3 has 12 residues. Germline CDR1 and CDR2: MNHNS and SASEGT. V was cut by 4 bases and J by 1 base, with 4 bases left in between. CDR3 DNA sequence: TGTGCCAGCAGTGCCTCCCAAGAGACCCAGTACTTC. Encoded protein: CASSASQETQYF.

Regarding this clonotype: This clone may be a read error of a much larger clone one base away. The V call is TRBV20-1, the J call TRBJ1-1, with D hard to call. CDR1 is DFQATT and CDR2 is SNEGSKA in the germline V gene (reference sequence). Trimming pared 5 bases from V and 4 bases from J, leaving 8 bases between. The CDR3 extends over 11 amino acids. This CDR3 reads CSARAPTEAFF. Written as DNA, the CDR3 is TGCAGTGCTCGAGCGCCCACTGAAGCTTTCTTT.

This chain connects TRBV24-1 to TRBJ2-3; 10 bases are a match to TRBD2. Germline V gene lookup returns CDR1 KGHDR and CDR2 SFDVKD. CDR3 size: 15 residues. The V segment lost 4 bases and the J segment 4 bases; nucleotides outside the gene matches: 4. Here the CDR3 DNA reads TGTGCCACCAGTGAGAGCGGGGGGGCCCCAGATACGCAGTATTTT. Its translation is CATSESGGAPDTQYF.

This clonotype was picked up one time. The V gene is TRBV5-1, the J gene TRBJ2-3; maybe TRBD1 (5 bases). The CDR3 covers 14 residues. Germline CDR1 SGHRS, CDR2 YFSETQ. Trimming removed 3 bases at V and 4 bases at J, with 12 bases between. In DNA form, the CDR3 reads TGCGCCAGCAGCTCGACAGAAGGCGCAGATACGCAGTATTTT. This sequence encodes CASSSTEGADTQYF.

This clonotype was recorded many times. V is TRBV29-1 and J is TRBJ2-1; D is perhaps TRBD2 (6 bases). CDR1 is SQVTM, CDR2 ANQGSEA, per germline. This CDR3 is built from 15 residues. V was clipped by 6 bases and J by 5 bases, with 20 bases between them. The CDR3 DNA sequence: TGCAGCGTGGCGGCGGGACTCTACCTCCACAATGAGCAGTTCTTC. This gives the protein CSVAAGLYLHNEQFF.

This clonotype was observed a handful of times. The genes are TRBV7-9 and TRBJ2-7; 12 bases agree with TRBD2. CDR1 and CDR2 from the germline V gene are SEHNR and FQNEAQ (reference sequence). CDR3 length: 16 amino acids. V shed 1 base and J 3 bases; nucleotides not matched to a gene: 4. CDR3 loop: CASSLGLAGGNYEQYF. CDR3 nucleotide sequence: TGTGCCAGCAGCTTAGGTCTAGCGGGGGGGAACTACGAGCAGTACTTC.

Points on this clonotype: At one boundary the junction diverges from the germline segment, which might be a read error. The chain recombines TRBV12-3 or TRBV12-4 with TRBJ2-3; tentatively, D is TRBD1 (5 bases). CDR3 length: 14 amino acids. This CDR3 is CASSLRQGTDAQYF. CDR3 in DNA: TGTGCCAGCAGTTTAAGGCAGGGCACAGATGCGCAGTATTTT.

This clonotype occurred many times. The chain couples TRBV20-1 to TRBJ2-7; either TRBD1 or TRBD2 may fit D (5 bases each). Germline V gives CDR1 DFQATT, CDR2 SNEGSKA (reference sequence). V was cut by 0 bases and J by 3 bases, with 18 bases left in between. The CDR3 is 16 amino acids. The CDR3 reads CSARDHRFGAIYEQYF. The CDR3 DNA reads as TGCAGTGCTAGAGATCATCGCTTCGGGGCAATCTACGAGCAGTACTTC.

The chain has TRBV6-1 and TRBJ2-1; TRBD1 agrees at 8 bases. J was trimmed by 1 base and V by 7 bases; bases with no gene match: 9. Per the germline V gene, CDR1 is MNHNS and CDR2 is SASEGT. The CDR3 has 16 residues. CDR3 coding DNA: TGTGCCAGCACTCTACGAGGACAGGGATCCTACAATGAGCAGTTCTTC. Amino acids: CASTLRGQGSYNEQFF.

The chain combines TRBV27 with TRBJ2-1; 10 nucleotides align to TRBD2. From germline, CDR1 is MNHEY and CDR2 SMNVEV (reference sequence). This CDR3 contains 16 residues. After removal of 5 bases from V and 0 bases from J, the junction contained 4 bases not matched to a gene. The CDR3 region has the DNA TGTGCCAGCAGTGTTAGCGGGGGGCACTCCTACAATGAGCAGTTCTTC. It codes for CASSVSGGHSYNEQFF.

Concerning this clonotype: At one end, the junction sequence differs from germline, possibly due to a read error. The J gene is TRBJ2-3, the V gene TRBV20-1; 11 bases line up with TRBD2. CDR1 is DFQATT, CDR2 SNEGSKA, per germline (reference sequence). The CDR3 totals 16 residues. The chain's CDR3 is CCARDPSGGSTDTQYF. The CDR3 DNA sequence: TGCTGTGCTAGAGACCCTAGCGGGGGGAGCACAGATACGCAGTATTTT.

This clonotype has more than one count but fewer than ten. The rearrangement joins TRBV7-9 to TRBJ2-5; D is unresolved. V was shortened by 6 bases and J by 3 bases, with 20 bases between the two germline ends. The CDR3 runs to 16 residues. Germline CDR1 and CDR2: SEHNR and FQNEAQ (reference sequence). The CDR3 bases are TGTGCCAGCAGTCCTCCGGATGTTGGATTTAAAGAGACCCAGTACTTC. It specifies CASSPPDVGFKETQYF.

In its sample, this clonotype was seen a few times. The genes are TRBV15 and TRBJ1-3, with D maybe TRBD1 (5 bases). The CDR3 runs to 17 residues. Germline-derived CDR1 and CDR2 are LNHNV and YYDKDF (reference sequence). The V end was cut by 0 bases, the J end by 0 bases, with 12 bases between. DNA of the CDR3: TGTGCCACCAGCAGAGATAGGGGCGCCTCCTCTGGAAACACCATATATTTT. Translated: CATSRDRGASSGNTIYF. The full variable domain, in which reference TRBV15 and TRBJ1-3 provide the parts outside the CDR3, is DAMVIQNPRYQVTQFGKPVTLSCSQTLNHNVMYWYQQKSSQAPKLLFHYYDKDFNNEADTPDNFQSRRPNTSFCFLDIRSPGLGDTAMYLCATSRDRGASSGNTIYFGEGSWLTVV.

This clonotype was seen repeatedly, ten times or more. J is TRBJ1-5 and V is TRBV20-1; D gene uncertain. Germline V gives CDR1 DFQATT, CDR2 SNEGSKA (reference sequence). V was clipped by 3 bases and J by 4 bases, with 10 bases between them. The CDR3 is 13 amino acids. The CDR3 sequence: CSASPAANQPQHF. CDR3 sequence (DNA): TGCAGTGCTAGTCCGGCCGCAAATCAGCCCCAGCATTTT.

With respect to this clonotype: This may be a read error: a much more frequent sequence differs by one nucleotide. This chain connects TRBV20-1 to TRBJ2-5; D may be TRBD2 (6 bases). Per the germline V gene, CDR1 is DFQATT and CDR2 is SNEGSKA (reference sequence). This CDR3 is built from 13 residues. Here the CDR3 reads CSARVVRGESQYF. The CDR3 coding sequence is TGCAGTGCTAGAGTGGTGCGGGGTGAGAGCCAGTACTTC.

This clonotype was detected ten times or more. The V gene is TRBV6-5, the J gene TRBJ1-1; no reliable D call. In germline, CDR1 is MNHEY, CDR2 SVGAGI. The CDR3 runs 17 residues. Trimming pared 0 bases from V and 3 bases from J, leaving 17 bases between. The CDR3 region is CASSYSRATSLYTEAFF. CDR3 nucleotide sequence: TGTGCCAGCAGTTACTCTAGAGCGACTAGCCTTTACACTGAAGCTTTCTTT.

This clonotype was detected only a few times. The rearrangement uses TRBV7-3 and TRBJ2-1; TRBD2 aligns across 9 bases. The CDR3 is 15 residues long. CDR1 is SGHTA and CDR2 is FQGTGA in the germline V gene. Unmatched junction bases numbered 10, after V lost 5 bases and J lost 8 bases. The CDR3 nucleotides read TGTGCCAGCAGCCCCAGAGTAGCGGGGGCCCATGAGCAGTTCTTC. Its protein is CASSPRVAGAHEQFF.

This clonotype was counted between two and nine times. The DNA for the CDR3 is TGTGCCTGGAGTGTGGGGAGCGGGGGCTACCAAGAGACCCAGTACTTC. Its protein is CAWSVGSGGYQETQYF. The V and J genes are TRBV30 and TRBJ2-5; 8 bases line up with TRBD2. Trimming removed 0 bases from V and 0 bases from J; junction bases left unmatched: 6. The CDR3 is 16 residues long. In germline, CDR1 is GTSNPN, CDR2 SVGIG (reference sequence).